A selection of T cell receptor beta chains follows, all from one sample in a study of blood T cell repertoires in COVID-19. Libraries were prepared by immunoSEQ multiplex PCR; TCRdb keeps only in-frame clonotypes and omits some of them. The sample lists about 120,000 clones, over 75% occurring once. The sequencing input was peripheral blood. The source of these receptors is a man aged 70 or older with active or convalescent COVID-19. Both conserved end residues are part of each CDR3. Fields, in order: V gene, J gene, clone size, D gene, CDR3 DNA, CDR3 protein. The D gene is left open where the match is weak. Clone size is not always given. Where it is, it says once, few, many or a class for expanded clones.

>TRBV18|TRBJ2-7|-|-
TGTGCCAGCTCCTGGGGCGGGGCCGATTACGAGCAGTACTTC
CASSWGGADYEQYF
>TRBV5-8|TRBJ2-1|-|TRBD1
TGTGCCAGCAGCTTACCCGGGACAGGGGACCATGAGCAGTTCTTC
CASSLPGTGDHEQFF
>TRBV21-1|TRBJ2-7|once|-
TGTGCCAGCAGCAGAACGACCGCCGATGCGGGCTACGAGCAGTACTTC
CASSRTTADAGYEQYF
>TRBV10-3|TRBJ1-2|-|-
TGTGCCATCAGTGAGTCCCCCCAACCGGGGGGCTACACCTTC
CAISESPQPGGYTF
>TRBV3-1/TRBV3-2|TRBJ1-1|-|TRBD1
TGTGCCAGCAGCCTCGGGACAGGGGGCGGCACTGAAGCTTTCTTT
CASSLGTGGGTEAFF
>TRBV28|TRBJ2-1|-|TRBD1
TGTGCCAGCAGTGGGCAGGGACAGGGCGGACGTGAGCAGTTCTTC
CASSGQGQGGREQFF
>TRBV15|TRBJ2-7|-|-
TGTGCCACCTCCCCCGGGACTTCCCCCTACGAGCAGTACTTC
CATSPGTSPYEQYF
>TRBV5-1|TRBJ1-6|few|TRBD1
TGCGCCAGCACCCCAGGGGGGTACAATAATTCACCCCTCCACTTT
CASTPGGYNNSPLHF
>TRBV12-3/TRBV12-4|TRBJ2-1|once|TRBD2
TGTGCCAGCAGTACTAGCGGGAGCAATGAGCAGTTCTTC
CASSTSGSNEQFF
>TRBV14|TRBJ1-1|-|TRBD1
TGTGCCAGCAGCCCGACAGGGGCCACTGAAGCTTTCTTT
CASSPTGATEAFF
>TRBV18|TRBJ1-5|-|-
TGTGCCAGCTCACACAGTTATAGCAATCAGCCCCAGCATTTT
CASSHSYSNQPQHF
>TRBV7-9|TRBJ1-2|-|-
TGTGCCAGCAGCCACCGACAGGATCGACCAGGCTATGGCTACACCTTC
CASSHRQDRPGYGYTF
>TRBV3-1/TRBV3-2|TRBJ2-1|-|TRBD2
TGTGCCAGCAGCCAAGGCTCGGGGGGTAGGTCCGATGAGCAGTTCTTC
CASSQGSGGRSDEQFF
>TRBV10-3|TRBJ1-3|-|TRBD1
TGTGCCGCCTCTTCACAGGGGGCAGGAAACACCATATATTTT
CAASSQGAGNTIYF
>TRBV5-8|TRBJ1-4|-|-
TGTGCCAGCAGCAGGCCAACCGGACTTAATGAAAAACTGTTTTTT
CASSRPTGLNEKLFF
>TRBV9|TRBJ2-1|-|TRBD2
TGTGCCAGCAGCGTAGCCGGACTAGCGGGGGTCAATGAGCAGTTCTTC
CASSVAGLAGVNEQFF
>TRBV4-1|TRBJ1-4|-|-
TGCGCCAGCAGCCAAGATAAAGTTCTAGCAACTAATGAAAAACTGTTTTTT
CASSQDKVLATNEKLFF
>TRBV5-6|TRBJ1-5|-|-
TGTGCCAGCAGCTCCACAGGGTGGGGCAATCAGCCCCAGCATTTT
CASSSTGWGNQPQHF